This T cell receptor beta chain was recorded in a study of blood T cell repertoires in COVID-19. About the research overall: The United States, Italy and Spain provided the acute and convalescent COVID-19 samples. PBMCs, B-cell-depleted T cells, or T cells were the source of the cDNA or gDNA that made up the material.

Under the authors' procedure: Counts of nucleated cells, estimated from reference gene primer amplification, were obtained. The protocol was immunoSEQ multiplex PCR, while the TCRdb copy is restricted to in-frame clones and leaves out a portion. The D gene and trimming were derived from the DNA, and the V and J assignments and clone size from that table. In the table there are 150,000 to 200,000 clones, about nine tenths of which are singletons. The germline V gene has CDR1 SEHNR and CDR2 FQNEAQ (reference sequence). With 8 bases clipped from V and 2 bases from J, the junction kept 5 bases outside the gene matches. The CDR3 runs 13 residues.

The specimen was peripheral blood. This clonotype was obtained from a man younger than 30 who had recovered from COVID-19. The rearrangement links TRBV7-9 to TRBJ2-7; 8 bases line up with TRBD2. This CDR3 reads CASEPGLAYEQYF. The CDR3 DNA sequence: TGTGCCAGCGAACCGGGACTAGCCTACGAGCAGTACTTC.